This T cell receptor beta chain was retrieved from a study of shared clonotypes between healthy human individuals. Findings and limits, study-wide: Naive subsets tended to show greater estimated richness than memory subsets. Deeper or shallower sequencing was expected to change how clonotypes are shared among donors.

Positively selected for CCR7, the CD45RO-negative cells used as naive CD8 cells excluded terminally differentiated effector memory CD45RA+ cells. Profiled with immunoSEQ multiplex PCR; TCRdb holds only in-frame clones, not every one. The sample shows nearly 600,000 clones, roughly 95% of them seen only once. This CDR3 is built from 17 residues. The junction had 12 bases not matched to a gene; V was cut back by 2 bases and J by 6 bases. The germline CDR1 and CDR2 sequences are SGHNT and YENEEA. As concerns this clone: The antigen is unknown.

The TCR was taken from a woman younger than 45 in good health. The V call is TRBV11-3, the J call TRBJ2-1, with 8 positions matching TRBD1. The source material was naive CD8+ T cells sorted from blood. The DNA of the CDR3 is TGTGCCAGCAGCTTATTCACTTGGACAGGGTCGAGCAATGAGCAGTTCTTC. Its protein is CASSLFTWTGSSNEQFF. Variable domain in full (rest from reference TRBV11-3 and TRBJ2-1): EAGVVQSPRYKIIEKKQPVAFWCNPISGHNTLYWYLQNLGQGPELLIRYENEEAVDDSQLPKDRFSAERLKGVDSTLKIQPAELGDSAVYLCASSLFTWTGSSNEQFFGPGTRLTVL.